This T cell receptor (beta chain) emerged from a study of spatial heterogeneity in lung cancer. About the study: Unique TCR and UMI combinations averaged more than ten appearances each in raw reads. Study outcomes and limitations: Blood carried ubiquitous expanded tumor TCRs more at resection than follow-up.

The CDR3 loop spans 15 amino acids. CDR1 and CDR2 from the germline V gene are LNHNV and YYDKDF (reference sequence). J lost 1 base, V lost 0 bases, and 0 bases had no gene match. In its sample, this clonotype was seen many times. Its antigen is not known. Every TCR cDNA molecule bore its own unique molecular identifier. TCRdb passed the 5' RACE reads through MiXCR, listing each CDR3 protein once. The table includes approximately 3,800 distinct CDR3 sequences, about 16% detected once. This sample's time point: sample taken at primary tumor resection. Researchers sequenced whole RNA taken from tumor, nontumor lung or frozen PBMC without sorting. Patients with untreated early-stage non-small cell lung cancer, numbering more than 55, were the donors.

The chain combines TRBV15 with TRBJ2-5; 9 bases align to TRBD2. This sample comprised PBMCs, obtained at surgery. This TCR came from a male donor with early-stage non-small cell lung cancer. The CDR3: CATSRELAGQETQYF. As DNA, the CDR3 is TGTGCCACCAGCAGAGAACTAGCGGGCCAAGAGACCCAGTACTTC.